The 8 T cell receptor beta chains given below trace back to one sample, sequenced in a study of response to subunit inactivated influenza vaccine. TCRdb recomputed calls from the RT-PCR reads with MiXCR, one row per CDR3 protein. The table has 700,000 to 800,000 distinct CDR3 sequences, roughly 18% seen once; the top ten hold approximately 11%. The sample was PBMCs from blood, taken 5 days after vaccination. These receptors were taken from a man in his fifties who received an inactivated influenza vaccine.

There are a few counts of this clonotype. This rearrangement joins TRBV12-3 or TRBV12-4 to TRBJ2-1, with 16 bases aligning to TRBD2. CDR3 length: 21 residues. Trimming took 4 bases from V and 5 from J; bases not matched to a gene: 17. Here the CDR3 DNA reads TGTGCCAGCAGTTCATACAAACCGGGACTAGCGGGAGGGCCCTCAAACAATGAGCAGTTCTTC. It translates to CASSSYKPGLAGGPSNNEQFF.

This clonotype was recorded at least ten times. V gene TRBV20-1 combines with J gene TRBJ2-3; TRBD2 matches 7 bases. CDR3 length equals 14 residues. V dropped 7 bases and J dropped 4; count of bases not matched to a gene: 11. CDR1 DFQATT and CDR2 SNEGSKA come from the germline V gene (reference sequence). This CDR3 is CSVSRGSGADTQYF. CDR3 bases: TGCAGTGTCTCGCGCGGGAGTGGCGCAGATACGCAGTATTTT.

This clonotype has a count of ten or more. This chain joins TRBV7-2 and TRBJ1-4; 9 bases line up with TRBD1. CDR1 and CDR2 from the germline V gene are SGHTA and FQGNSA. This CDR3 spans 14 amino acids. V trimming: 1 base; J trimming: 8 bases; junction bases outside the gene matches: 2. CDR3 loop: CASSLVTGGEKLFF. CDR3 bases: TGTGCCAGCAGCTTAGTCACAGGGGGCGAAAAACTGTTTTTT.

This clonotype was seen once. CDR3 DNA sequence: TGCGCCAGCAGCTTGAATCCGGGGACCCCGGGCCAAGAGACCCAGTACTTC. Its protein is CASSLNPGTPGQETQYF. The chain recombines TRBV5-1 with TRBJ2-5; D is perhaps TRBD1 or TRBD2 (5 bases each). Between the trimmed V and J ends, which lost 1 base and 1 base, there was a span of 17 bases. Looked up from germline, CDR1 is SGHRS and CDR2 is YFSETQ. CDR3 size: 17 residues.

This clonotype was counted many times. This rearrangement joins TRBV9 to TRBJ2-1; the D is unclear. The germline V and J ends were trimmed by 8 bases and 2 bases, with 11 bases remaining between them. The CDR3 is 13 amino acids. Germline V lookup: CDR1 SGDLS, CDR2 YYNGEE. The CDR3 sequence: CASQIRPYNEQFF. The CDR3 coding sequence is TGTGCCAGTCAGATACGCCCCTACAATGAGCAGTTCTTC.

The rearrangement links TRBV5-8 to TRBJ2-1, with D possibly being TRBD2 (6 bases). This CDR3 has 15 amino acids. Germline V gives CDR1 SGHTS, CDR2 YDEGEE. V was cut by 4 bases and J by 6 bases, with 17 bases left in between. The CDR3 here is CASSMGMGGGNEQFF. CDR3 bases: TGTGCCAGCAGCATGGGCATGGGGGGTGGCAATGAGCAGTTCTTC. Full variable domain (remainder filled in from reference TRBV5-8 and TRBJ2-1): EAGVTQSPTHLIKTRGQQATLRCSPISGHTSVYWYQQALGLGLQFLLWYDEGEERNRGNFPPRFSGRQFPNYSSELNVNALELEDSALYLCASSMGMGGGNEQFFGPGTRLTVL.

Many counts were recorded for this clonotype. The chain is built from TRBV12-3 or TRBV12-4 and TRBJ2-3; no clear D gene. V lost 3 bases, J lost 6 bases, and 13 bases lay in between. There are 14 residues in the CDR3. This CDR3 is CASSLGRRIDTQYF. CDR3 nucleotides: TGTGCCAGCAGTTTGGGCCGTCGTATTGATACGCAGTATTTT.

The chain links TRBV15 to TRBJ2-3; 9 positions match TRBD2. The CDR3 covers 16 residues. V lost 2 bases, J lost 2 bases, and 5 bases stayed unmatched. Germline CDR1 LNHNV, CDR2 YYDKDF (reference sequence). CDR3 bases: TGTGCCACCAGCAGAAGAGCGGGAGGACTCACAGATACGCAGTATTTT. Protein product: CATSRRAGGLTDTQYF.